This T cell receptor (beta chain) was recovered during a study of T cells and Merkel cell carcinoma outcomes. For this clone: Its antigen is unknown.

The assay was immunoSEQ multiplex PCR, and TCRdb's table has in-frame clones only and misses some. This sample has about 4,000 clones, with around 94% found just once. General study findings and limits: In Merkel cell carcinoma, repertoire and T-cell density reportedly predicted outcomes.

Germline-derived CDR1 and CDR2 are SGHNT and YYREEE (reference sequence). V lost 1 base and J lost 2; bases outside the gene matches: 6. The CDR3 runs to 16 residues. The rearrangement joins TRBV5-4 to TRBJ2-5; 9 bases are shared with TRBD2. Input material: tumor tissue from Merkel cell carcinoma. This receptor was identified in a human donor with Merkel cell carcinoma. The CDR3 nucleotides read TGTGCCAGCAGCTTGATACCTAGCGGGGAACAAGAGACCCAGTACTTC. Translation: CASSLIPSGEQETQYF. The full variable domain, in which reference TRBV5-4 and TRBJ2-5 provide the parts outside the CDR3, is ETGVTQSPTHLIKTRGQQVTLRCSSQSGHNTVSWYQQALGQGPQFIFQYYREEENGRGNFPPRFSGLQFPNYSSELNVNALELDDSALYLCASSLIPSGEQETQYFGPGTRLLVL.